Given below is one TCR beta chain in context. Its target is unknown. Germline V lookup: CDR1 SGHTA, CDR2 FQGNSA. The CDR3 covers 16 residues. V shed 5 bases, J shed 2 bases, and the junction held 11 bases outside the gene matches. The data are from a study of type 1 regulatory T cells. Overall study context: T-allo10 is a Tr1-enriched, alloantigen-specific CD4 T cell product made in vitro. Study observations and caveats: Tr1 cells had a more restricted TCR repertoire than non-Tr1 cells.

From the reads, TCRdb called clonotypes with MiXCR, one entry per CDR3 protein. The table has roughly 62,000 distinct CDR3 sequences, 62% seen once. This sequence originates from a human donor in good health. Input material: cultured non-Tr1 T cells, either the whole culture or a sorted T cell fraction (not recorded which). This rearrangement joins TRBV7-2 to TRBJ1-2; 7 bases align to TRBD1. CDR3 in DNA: TGTGCCAGCAGCCCTCGGACAGGCCGCGTGAACTATGGCTACACCTTC. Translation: CASSPRTGRVNYGYTF.